The 12 T cell receptor beta chains in this list originate from one sample, sequenced in a study of shared clonotypes between healthy human individuals. The assay was immunoSEQ multiplex PCR, and TCRdb's table has in-frame clones only and misses some. The sample lists approximately 110,000 clones, approximately 70% occurring once. The sequenced sample was memory CD8+ T cells sorted from blood. Subset here: CD45RO+ cells pooled with CCR7-negative TemRA cells. The source is a woman aged 25-40 years in good health.

The genes are TRBV11-3 and TRBJ2-2; 8 bases fit TRBD2. The germline CDR1 and CDR2 sequences are SGHNT and YENEEA. The CDR3 has 16 amino acids. Germline trimming cut 6 bases from V and 4 bases from J; bases unmatched to any gene: 10. Written as DNA, the CDR3 is TGTGCCAGCAGTTCAAGGGCGGGAGGTGGCACCGGGGAGCTGTTTTTT. Amino acid sequence: CASSSRAGGGTGELFF.

This chain connects TRBV5-6 to TRBJ1-3; no clear D gene. CDR3 length equals 14 residues. V lost 0 bases, J lost 7 bases, and 11 bases lay in between. Germline CDR1 is SGHDT and CDR2 is YYEEEE. Here the CDR3 DNA reads TGTGCCAGCAGCTTGGTTGCAGGTGGGAACACCATATATTTT. It translates to CASSLVAGGNTIYF.

This clone is large within its sample. The J gene is TRBJ2-3, the V gene TRBV5-1, with D maybe TRBD1 (6 bases). Trimming cost V 9 bases and J 0 bases, with 17 bases left between them. There are 15 residues in the CDR3. Germline loops: CDR1 SGHRS, CDR2 YFSETQ. The CDR3 spells CATGSGDASTDTQYF. The DNA for the CDR3 is TGCGCCACCGGCTCAGGGGATGCTAGCACAGATACGCAGTATTTT.

This chain links TRBV27 with TRBJ2-6; tentatively, D is TRBD2 (6 bases). Germline V gene lookup returns CDR1 MNHEY and CDR2 SMNVEV (reference sequence). The length of the CDR3 is 17 residues. V was pared by 5 bases and J by 0 bases, with 14 bases between. The chain's CDR3 is CASSPMRGDSGANVLTF. CDR3 coding DNA: TGTGCCAGCAGTCCCATGCGGGGAGACTCTGGGGCCAACGTCCTGACTTTC.

This clone was seen more than once but under ten times. The chain recombines TRBV10-1 with TRBJ2-1; TRBD1 or TRBD2 may be the D gene (5 bases each). Trimming left V 6 bases short and J 5 bases short, with 14 bases between. The germline V gene has CDR1 WNHNN and CDR2 SYGVQD (reference sequence). The CDR3 consists of 14 residues. This chain's CDR3 is CASSRDLSDNEQFF. In nucleotides, the CDR3 is TGCGCCAGCAGCCGGGACCTATCGGACAATGAGCAGTTCTTC.

On this clone itself: The same CDR3 is also encoded by other DNA sequences in this sample. This chain links TRBV28 with TRBJ2-1; TRBD2 matches at 10 bases. Looked up from germline, CDR1 is MDHEN and CDR2 is SYDVKM. The CDR3 has 14 amino acids. J was trimmed by 7 bases and V by 5 bases; bases with no gene match: 5. CDR3 protein: CASSLAGEANEQFF. The CDR3, as DNA: TGTGCCAGCAGTCTAGCGGGAGAAGCAAATGAGCAGTTCTTC. Based on the CDR3 plus reference TRBV28 and TRBJ2-1, the full variable domain is DVKVTQSSRYLVKRTGEKVFLECVQDMDHENMFWYRQDPGLGLRLIYFSYDVKMKEKGDIPEGYSVSREKKERFSLILESASTNQTSMYLCASSLAGEANEQFFGPGTRLTVL.

This clone was recorded a few times. The chain links TRBV6-5 to TRBJ2-1; D uncertain. The CDR3 is 12 amino acids. Germline V lookup: CDR1 MNHEY, CDR2 SVGAGI. V lost 8 bases, J lost 8 bases, and 13 bases lay in between. CDR3 in amino acids: CASGSLEDEQFF. DNA for the CDR3: TGTGCCAGCGGATCGCTAGAGGATGAGCAGTTCTTC.

The chain uses TRBV19 and TRBJ2-1; weak D call: TRBD2 (5 bases). Germline loops: CDR1 LNHDA, CDR2 SQIVND (reference sequence). Trimming took 6 bases from V and 4 from J, leaving 13 bases between them. This CDR3 contains 14 residues. CDR3 bases: TGTGCCAGTAGCCCAGCGGATCTTTACAATGAGCAGTTCTTC. Its translation is CASSPADLYNEQFF.

The genes are TRBV7-2 and TRBJ2-1, with a tentative D call TRBD1 (5 bases). Trimming took 5 bases from V and 8 from J, leaving 13 bases between them. This CDR3 region has 13 residues. Germline values: CDR1 SGHTA, CDR2 FQGNSA. The DNA of the CDR3 is TGTGCCAGCAGCCCCAGGGCTAGGGATGAGCAGTTCTTC. Amino acids: CASSPRARDEQFF. Drawing the rest from reference TRBV7-2 and TRBJ2-1, the complete variable domain is GAGVSQSPSNKVTEKGKDVELRCDPISGHTALYWYRQSLGQGLEFLIYFQGNSAPDKSGLPSDRFSAERTGGSVSTLTIQRTQQEDSAVYLCASSPRARDEQFFGPGTRLTVL.

V gene TRBV10-3 combines with J gene TRBJ2-7, with 8 bases aligning to TRBD1. Germline trimming cut 2 bases from V and 4 bases from J; bases unmatched to any gene: 7. Germline lookup yields CDR1 ENHRY and CDR2 SYGVKD. This CDR3 region has 15 residues. CDR3 residues: CAISETTGGWYEQYF. The CDR3 nucleotides are TGTGCCATCAGTGAGACCACAGGGGGGTGGTACGAGCAGTACTTC.

The chain employs TRBV9 and TRBJ2-3, with TRBD2 matching over 7 bases. In germline, CDR1 is SGDLS, CDR2 YYNGEE. The length of the CDR3 is 16 residues. V trimming: 3 bases; J trimming: 4 bases; junction bases outside the gene matches: 11. The CDR3 protein is CASSEFGEGRPDTQYF. The CDR3 DNA sequence: TGTGCCAGCAGCGAGTTCGGGGAGGGCCGGCCAGATACGCAGTATTTT.

V is TRBV28 and J is TRBJ1-5; D gene uncertain. V lost 1 base to trimming and J lost 5 bases, with 15 bases between them. The CDR3 runs 16 residues. The germline gives CDR1 MDHEN, CDR2 SYDVKM. CDR3 in amino acids: CASSLLVGPPDQPQHF. The CDR3 DNA is TGTGCCAGCAGTTTATTAGTAGGTCCGCCGGATCAGCCCCAGCATTTT.